This T cell receptor (beta chain) appears in the sequencing data of a study of technical replicates of blood from several donors. This table comes from immunoSEQ multiplex PCR, and its TCRdb copy is limited to in-frame clones, with some not included. Of 60,000 to 80,000 clones detected, 85% to 90% appear once; the ten largest clones hold 4% to 5.5%. The ends lost 6 bases at V and 4 bases at J; junction bases unmatched: 11. This CDR3 has 15 residues. Germline V gives CDR1 LGHNA, CDR2 YSLEER. This clone was seen only a few times. The TCR sequence derives from a human donor in good health. Some clones in this sample may be carry-over from other donors' samples. The sample comprised PBMCs. The J gene is TRBJ1-1, the V gene TRBV4-3; TRBD1 agrees at 7 bases. The CDR3 sequence: CASRSTGVSSTEAFF. In DNA form, the CDR3 reads TGCGCCAGCAGGAGTACAGGGGTGAGTAGCACTGAAGCTTTCTTT.